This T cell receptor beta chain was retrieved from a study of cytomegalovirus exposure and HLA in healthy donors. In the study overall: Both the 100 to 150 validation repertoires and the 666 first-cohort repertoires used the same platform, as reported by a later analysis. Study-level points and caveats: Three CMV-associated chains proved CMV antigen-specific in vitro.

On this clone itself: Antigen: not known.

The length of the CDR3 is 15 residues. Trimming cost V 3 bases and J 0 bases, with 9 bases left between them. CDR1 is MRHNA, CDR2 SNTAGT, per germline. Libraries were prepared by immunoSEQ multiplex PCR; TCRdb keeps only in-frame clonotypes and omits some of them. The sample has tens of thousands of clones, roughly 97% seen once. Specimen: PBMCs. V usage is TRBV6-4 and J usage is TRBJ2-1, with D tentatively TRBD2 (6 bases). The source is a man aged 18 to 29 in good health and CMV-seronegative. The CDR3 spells CASSEGSGSYNEQFF. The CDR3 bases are TGTGCCAGCAGTGAAGGTAGCGGCTCCTACAATGAGCAGTTCTTC.